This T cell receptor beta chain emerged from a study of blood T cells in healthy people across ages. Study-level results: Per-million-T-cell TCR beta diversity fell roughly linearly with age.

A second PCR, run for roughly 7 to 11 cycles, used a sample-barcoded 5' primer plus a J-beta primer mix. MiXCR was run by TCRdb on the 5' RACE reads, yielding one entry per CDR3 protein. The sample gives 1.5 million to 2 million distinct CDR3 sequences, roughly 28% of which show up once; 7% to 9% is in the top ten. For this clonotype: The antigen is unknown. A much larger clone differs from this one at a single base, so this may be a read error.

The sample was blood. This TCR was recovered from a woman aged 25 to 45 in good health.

The DNA of the CDR3 is TGTGCCAGCCTGGCGGGGGCTAGCACAGATAAGCAGTATTTT. As protein: CASLAGASTDKQYF. The chain joins TRBV7-2 to TRBJ2-3; possible D gene TRBD2, 7 bases. This CDR3 contains 14 residues. Germline V gives CDR1 SGHTA, CDR2 FQGNSA.